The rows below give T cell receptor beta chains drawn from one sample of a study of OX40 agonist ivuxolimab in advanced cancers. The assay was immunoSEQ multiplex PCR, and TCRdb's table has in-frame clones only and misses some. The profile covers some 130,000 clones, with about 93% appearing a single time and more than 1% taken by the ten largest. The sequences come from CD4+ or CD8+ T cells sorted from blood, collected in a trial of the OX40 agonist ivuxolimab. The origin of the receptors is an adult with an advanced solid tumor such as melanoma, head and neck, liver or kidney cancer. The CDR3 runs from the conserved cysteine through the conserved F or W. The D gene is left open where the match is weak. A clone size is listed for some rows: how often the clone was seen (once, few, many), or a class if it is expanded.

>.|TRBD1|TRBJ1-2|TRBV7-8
CASSPPPGQGETNYGYTF
TGTGCCAGCAGCCCCCCCCCTGGGCAGGGGGAAACTAACTATGGCTACACCTTC
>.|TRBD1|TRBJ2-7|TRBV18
CASSPVLTGTGSYEQYF
TGTGCCAGCTCCCCAGTGCTCACCGGGACAGGTTCTTACGAGCAGTACTTC
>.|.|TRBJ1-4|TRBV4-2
CASSQVVLENEKLFF
TGTGCCAGCAGCCAAGTGGTACTGGAGAATGAAAAACTGTTTTTT
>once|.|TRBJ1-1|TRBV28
CASSFGPGEAFF
TGTGCCAGCAGTTTTGGGCCAGGTGAAGCTTTCTTT
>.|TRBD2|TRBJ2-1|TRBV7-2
CASSLGSGRAGEQFF
TGTGCCAGCAGCTTAGGAAGCGGGAGGGCCGGGGAGCAGTTCTTC
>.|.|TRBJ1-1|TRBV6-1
CASSEIGRGVNTEAFF
TGTGCCAGCAGTGAAATAGGCCGGGGGGTGAACACTGAAGCTTTCTTT
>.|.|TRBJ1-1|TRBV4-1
CASSPYSLNTEAFF
TGCGCCAGCAGCCCGTATAGTTTGAACACTGAAGCTTTCTTT
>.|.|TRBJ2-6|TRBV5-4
CASSLLAGGASGANVLTF
TGTGCCAGCAGCTTGCTCGCCGGTGGCGCCTCTGGGGCCAACGTCCTGACTTTC
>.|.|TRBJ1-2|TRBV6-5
CASSYSPGGNYGYTF
TGTGCCAGCAGTTACTCTCCTGGGGGGAACTATGGCTACACCTTC
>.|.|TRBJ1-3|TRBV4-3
CASSQDTPSYSGNTIYF
TGCGCCAGCAGCCAAGATACTCCCTCATACTCTGGAAACACCATATATTTT
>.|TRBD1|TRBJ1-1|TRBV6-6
CASSSRGFTEAFF
TGTGCCAGCAGTAGCAGGGGGTTCACTGAAGCTTTCTTT
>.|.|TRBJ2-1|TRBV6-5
CASSYSRVKGNEQFF
TGTGCCAGCAGTTACAGTCGGGTCAAGGGCAATGAGCAGTTCTTC
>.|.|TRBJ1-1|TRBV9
CASSVGGAGTEAFF
TGTGCCAGCAGCGTAGGGGGCGCGGGTACTGAAGCTTTCTTT
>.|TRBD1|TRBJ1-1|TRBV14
CASSRDRGTEAFF
TGTGCCAGCAGCCGGGACAGGGGAACTGAAGCTTTCTTT
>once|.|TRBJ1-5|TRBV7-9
CASSLGGDNQPQHF
TGTGCCAGCAGCTTAGGCGGGGACAATCAGCCCCAGCATTTT
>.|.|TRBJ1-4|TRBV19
CASSLWGQSNEKLFF
TGTGCCAGTAGTCTGTGGGGTCAGTCCAATGAAAAACTGTTTTTT
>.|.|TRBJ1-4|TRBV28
CASEYNEKLFF
TGTGCCAGCGAATATAATGAAAAACTGTTTTTT
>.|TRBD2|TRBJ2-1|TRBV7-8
CASSSVGTSFHNEQFF
TGTGCCAGCAGCAGCGTCGGGACTAGCTTCCACAATGAGCAGTTCTTC
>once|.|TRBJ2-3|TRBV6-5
CASSYVVTDTQYF
TGTGCCAGCAGTTACGTGGTCACAGATACGCAGTATTTT
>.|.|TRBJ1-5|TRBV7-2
CASSLRVDQPQHF
TGTGCCAGCAGCTTAAGGGTCGATCAGCCCCAGCATTTT
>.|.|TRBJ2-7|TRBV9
CASSVEAGAVEQYF
TGTGCCAGCAGCGTAGAGGCAGGGGCGGTCGAGCAGTACTTC
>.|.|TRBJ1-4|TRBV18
CASSPQSWEKLFF
TGTGCCAGCTCACCGCAGTCGTGGGAAAAACTGTTTTTT
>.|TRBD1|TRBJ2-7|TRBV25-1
CASSERVAGGSYEQYF
TGTGCCAGCAGTGAAAGGGTAGCAGGGGGATCCTACGAGCAGTACTTC
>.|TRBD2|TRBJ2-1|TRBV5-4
CASSWTGTSGSNEQFF
TGTGCCAGCAGCTGGACCGGGACTAGCGGGAGTAATGAGCAGTTCTTC
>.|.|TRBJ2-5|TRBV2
CASSVWSSRGGPETQYF
TGTGCCAGCAGCGTCTGGAGCTCGAGGGGGGGCCCTGAGACCCAGTACTTC
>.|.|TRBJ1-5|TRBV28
CASSRNQPQHF
TGTGCCAGCAGTCGCAATCAGCCCCAGCATTTT
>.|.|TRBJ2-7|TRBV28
CASSLSGGASYEQYF
TGTGCCAGCAGTTTATCAGGAGGGGCTTCCTACGAGCAGTACTTC
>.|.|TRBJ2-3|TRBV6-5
CASSYSGSRAFYTQYF
TGTGCCAGCAGTTACTCTGGCAGTCGGGCCTTCTATACGCAGTATTTT
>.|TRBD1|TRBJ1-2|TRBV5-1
CASSLDRVENGYTF
TGCGCCAGCAGCCTGGACAGGGTAGAGAATGGCTACACCTTC
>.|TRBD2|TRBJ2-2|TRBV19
CASSLLRTRDGELFF
TGTGCCAGTAGTCTCCTCAGGACTAGGGACGGGGAGCTGTTTTTT
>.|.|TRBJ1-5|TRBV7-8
CASSLVPQPQHF
TGTGCCAGCAGCTTAGTCCCCCAGCCCCAGCATTTT
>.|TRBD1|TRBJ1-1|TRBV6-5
CASSYSSQGATEAFF
TGTGCCAGCAGTTACTCGAGTCAGGGGGCCACTGAAGCTTTCTTT
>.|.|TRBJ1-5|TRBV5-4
CASSLMRNQPQHF
TGTGCCAGCAGCTTGATGCGGAATCAGCCCCAGCATTTT
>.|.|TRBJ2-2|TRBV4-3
CASSQSGTVNTGELFF
TGCGCCAGCAGCCAATCCGGGACGGTGAACACCGGGGAGCTGTTTTTT
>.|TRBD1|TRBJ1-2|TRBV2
CASSFRQGGHGYTF
TGTGCCAGCAGTTTTCGACAGGGTGGGCATGGCTACACCTTC
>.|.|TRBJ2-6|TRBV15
CATSSHGSGANVLTF
TGTGCCACCAGCAGCCACGGGTCTGGGGCCAACGTCCTGACTTTC
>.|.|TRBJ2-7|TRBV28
CASTQGLPRDEQYF
TGTGCCAGCACCCAGGGGCTCCCGAGGGACGAGCAGTACTTC
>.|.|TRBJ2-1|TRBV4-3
CASRGAGYNEQFF
TGCGCCAGCAGAGGGGCGGGATACAATGAGCAGTTCTTC
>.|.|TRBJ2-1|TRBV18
CASSPVTPPLNEQFF
TGTGCCAGCTCACCCGTGACACCTCCCTTGAATGAGCAGTTCTTC
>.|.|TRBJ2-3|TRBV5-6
CASSPDTGTDTQYF
TGTGCCAGCAGCCCGGACACAGGCACAGATACGCAGTATTTT
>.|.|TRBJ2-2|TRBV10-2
CASMRTLNTGELFF
TGCGCCAGCATGAGGACACTGAACACCGGGGAGCTGTTTTTT
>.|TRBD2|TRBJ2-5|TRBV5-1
CASSPMAGDKETQYF
TGCGCCAGCAGCCCCATGGCGGGAGATAAAGAGACCCAGTACTTC
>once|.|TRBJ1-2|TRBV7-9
CASSLVGDDGYTF
TGTGCCAGCAGCTTAGTAGGGGATGATGGCTACACCTTC
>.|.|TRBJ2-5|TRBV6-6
CASSLYSGTQYF
TGTGCCAGCAGTCTCTATAGCGGGACCCAGTACTTC
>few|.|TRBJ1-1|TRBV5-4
CASRSALDTEAFF
TGTGCCAGCCGCTCGGCCCTAGACACTGAAGCTTTCTTT
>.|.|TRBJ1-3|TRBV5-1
CASSLEGSGNTIYF
TGCGCCAGCAGCTTGGAGGGCTCTGGAAACACCATATATTTT
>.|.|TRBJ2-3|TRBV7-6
CASSLRPGTFTDTQYF
TGTGCCAGCAGCTTAAGACCCGGGACATTCACAGATACGCAGTATTTT
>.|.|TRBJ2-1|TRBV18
CASSPGRNEQFF
TGTGCCAGCTCACCCGGGAGAAATGAGCAGTTCTTC
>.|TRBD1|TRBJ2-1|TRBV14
CASSRVMDRAEQFF
TGTGCCAGCAGCCGGGTCATGGACAGGGCCGAGCAGTTCTTC